Reported below is one TCR beta chain. Its antigen is undetermined. Researchers ran the PCR with 60 Vbeta and 13 Jbeta primers. TCRdb keeps only in-frame clones here, not all; method: immunoSEQ multiplex PCR. The table for this sample gives about 130,000 clones. These data come from a study of cytomegalovirus exposure and HLA in healthy donors. The study's findings and limits: Among TCR beta chains of equal frequency, HLA-associated ones were more clonally expanded in a later analysis. Association of a missense DCLRE1C variant with TCR beta V- and J-gene trimming was reported in a later analysis. In a later analysis, DRB1 alleles had the most associated TCRs; HLA-C alleles the fewest.

Sequenced input: PBMCs. This clonotype was obtained from a woman in her thirties or forties in good health and CMV-seropositive.

Here the CDR3 DNA reads TGTGCCAGCAGCCGCCCGGGAGATGAGCAGTTCTTC. Its protein product is CASSRPGDEQFF. The rearrangement links TRBV28 to TRBJ2-1; D possibly corresponds to TRBD2 (6 bases). The V end was cut by 6 bases, the J end by 8 bases, with 11 bases between. In germline, CDR1 is MDHEN, CDR2 SYDVKM. The CDR3 length is 12 residues. Using reference TRBV28 and TRBJ2-1 for the parts outside the CDR3, the full variable domain is DVKVTQSSRYLVKRTGEKVFLECVQDMDHENMFWYRQDPGLGLRLIYFSYDVKMKEKGDIPEGYSVSREKKERFSLILESASTNQTSMYLCASSRPGDEQFFGPGTRLTVL.